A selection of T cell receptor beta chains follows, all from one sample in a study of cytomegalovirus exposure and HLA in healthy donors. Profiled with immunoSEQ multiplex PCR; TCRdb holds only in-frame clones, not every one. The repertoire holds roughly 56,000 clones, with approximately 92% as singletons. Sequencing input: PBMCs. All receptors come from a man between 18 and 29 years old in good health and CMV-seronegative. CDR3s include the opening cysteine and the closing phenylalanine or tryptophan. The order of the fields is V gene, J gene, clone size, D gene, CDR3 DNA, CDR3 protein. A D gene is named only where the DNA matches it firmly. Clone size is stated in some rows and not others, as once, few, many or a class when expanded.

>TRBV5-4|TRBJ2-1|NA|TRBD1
TGTGCCAGCAGCTCCGATCGACAGGGGACGTACAATGAGCAGTTCTTC
CASSSDRQGTYNEQFF
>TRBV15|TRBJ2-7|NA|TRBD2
TGTGCCACCAGCAGAGATAGTAATAGCGGGAGGTACGAGCAGTACTTC
CATSRDSNSGRYEQYF
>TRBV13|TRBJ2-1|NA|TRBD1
TGTGCCAGCAGCTCTCGACAGGGAAGCTCCTACAATGAGCAGTTCTTC
CASSSRQGSSYNEQFF
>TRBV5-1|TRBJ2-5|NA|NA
TGCGCCAGCAGCTTTGATGACAGAGTTGGGACCCAGTACTTC
CASSFDDRVGTQYF
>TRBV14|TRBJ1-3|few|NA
TGTGCCAGCAGCCAAGAAGGGGTTTTGTACGGAAACACCATATATTTT
CASSQEGVLYGNTIYF
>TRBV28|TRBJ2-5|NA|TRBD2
TGTGCCAGCAGTTCCCCCAGCGGGAGGGAGTACTTC
CASSSPSGREYF
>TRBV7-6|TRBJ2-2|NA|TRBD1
TGTGCCAGCAGCGTTACCAGGGGGACCGGGGAGCTGTTTTTT
CASSVTRGTGELFF
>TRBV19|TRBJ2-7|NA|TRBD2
TGTGCCAGTAGTGCCGGGGGGGGGCCTGCCTACGAGCAGTACTTC
CASSAGGGPAYEQYF
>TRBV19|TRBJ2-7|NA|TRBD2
TGTGCCAGTAGTACCTGGACTAGCGGGAGCATCCACGAGCAGTACTTC
CASSTWTSGSIHEQYF
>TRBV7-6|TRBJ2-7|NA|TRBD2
TGTGCCAGCAGCTTAGCGCGGGCGGGAGCGTCCTACGAGCAGTACTTC
CASSLARAGASYEQYF
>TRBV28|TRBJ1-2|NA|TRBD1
TGTGCCAGCAGTTTAAAGGGGGCGAGCTATGGCTACACCTTC
CASSLKGASYGYTF